One and the same sample provided the 12 T cell receptor beta chains below, sequenced in a study of beta chain features in type 1 diabetes. Whole-study results and caveats: When Type 1 diabetes patients were examined, their TCRB CDR3s proved moderately but significantly shorter in all four CD4+ subsets.

cDNA synthesis used the whole RNA isolate, giving expressed TCRB sequences. Method: immunoSEQ multiplex PCR; TCRdb's copy keeps in-frame clones and lacks some. The repertoire holds over 150,000 clones, 6.5% to 10% seen once, with about 0.5% in the top ten. These TCRs are of unknown antigen specificity. The sequenced sample was central memory CD4+ T cells from blood. The receptors come from a woman aged 18-29 years with type 1 diabetes.

Here the CDR3 reads CASSIDRGETQYF. CDR3 DNA: TGTGCCAGCAGTATCGACAGGGGTGAGACCCAGTACTTC. The J gene is TRBJ2-5, the V gene TRBV6-5; 8 bases are a match to TRBD1. V trimming: 5 bases; J trimming: 5 bases; junction bases outside the gene matches: 4. The CDR3 loop spans 13 amino acids. Germline V gives CDR1 MNHEY, CDR2 SVGAGI.

This clone was recorded a few times. This sequence joins TRBV7-2 and TRBJ2-3; 9 bases match TRBD2. Germline V CDR1 and CDR2: SGHTA, FQGNSA. The trim removed 5 bases at V and 0 bases at J, leaving 6 bases unmatched. The CDR3 is 16 amino acids. CDR3 in amino acids: CASSDGGGASTDTQYF. Here the CDR3 DNA reads TGTGCCAGCAGCGACGGCGGGGGGGCGAGCACAGATACGCAGTATTTT.

The chain's CDR3 is CASSLGSSGRTNNEQFF. CDR3 nucleotide sequence: TGTGCCAGCAGCTTAGGTAGTAGCGGGAGGACCAACAATGAGCAGTTCTTC. V usage is TRBV7-2 and J usage is TRBJ2-1, with 10 bases fitting TRBD2. This CDR3 contains 17 residues. Germline loops: CDR1 SGHTA, CDR2 FQGNSA. With 1 base clipped from V and 5 bases from J, the junction kept 8 bases outside the gene matches.

This clone was observed a handful of times. The chain has TRBV6-5 and TRBJ2-1, with D perhaps TRBD1 (5 bases). V dropped 6 bases and J dropped 0 bases, with 12 bases sitting between them. CDR1 is MNHEY, CDR2 SVGAGI, per germline. This CDR3 is 15 amino acids long. This CDR3 reads CASSRQGFSYNEQFF. CDR3 in DNA: TGTGCCAGCAGCAGGCAGGGATTCTCCTACAATGAGCAGTTCTTC.

There are a few counts of this clone. The chain joins TRBV6-6 to TRBJ1-2, with D possibly TRBD1 on 5 matching bases. Trimming pared 5 bases from V and 9 bases from J, leaving 13 bases between. The length of the CDR3 is 12 residues. The germline V gene has CDR1 MNHNY and CDR2 SVGAGI (reference sequence). The CDR3: CASSGDRPRYTF. CDR3 nucleotides: TGTGCCAGCAGTGGTGACAGACCTCGCTACACCTTC.

The rearrangement joins TRBV7-9 to TRBJ2-7; 12 positions agree with TRBD1. Germline V gene sequence: CDR1 SEHNR, CDR2 FQNEAQ (reference sequence). V lost 5 bases, J lost 7 bases, and 6 bases stayed unmatched. The CDR3 has 14 residues. The CDR3 region is CASSLGQGAGEQYF. In nucleotides, the CDR3 is TGTGCCAGCAGCCTGGGACAGGGGGCGGGAGAGCAGTACTTC.

This chain links TRBV9 with TRBJ1-1, with D unclear. Germline CDR1 is SGDLS and CDR2 is YYNGEE. V was cut by 2 bases and J by 1 base, with 9 bases left in between. The CDR3 runs to 14 residues. CDR3 sequence: CASSVGYGNTEAFF. The CDR3 DNA reads as TGTGCCAGCAGCGTCGGTTACGGGAACACTGAAGCTTTCTTT.

The chain links TRBV4-3 to TRBJ1-2; 8 bases map to TRBD1. The CDR3 has 17 residues. V dropped 2 bases and J dropped 4; count of bases not matched to a gene: 12. Germline CDR1 is LGHNA and CDR2 is YSLEER. CDR3 in amino acids: CASSQQVDRAVSYGYTF. CDR3 coding DNA: TGCGCCAGCAGCCAACAGGTGGACAGGGCGGTCAGCTATGGCTACACCTTC.

On this clone: This same CDR3 is encoded by further DNA sequences in the sample. The chain couples TRBV11-3 to TRBJ1-1, with D unclear. The CDR3 extends over 13 amino acids. Trimming cost V 3 bases and J 1 base, with 6 bases left between them. Germline CDR1 is SGHNT and CDR2 is YENEEA. The chain's CDR3 is CASSFSENTEAFF. The DNA of the CDR3 is TGTGCCAGCAGCTTCAGTGAGAACACTGAAGCTTTCTTT.

This clone was seen a handful of times. This chain connects TRBV5-1 to TRBJ2-1; possibly TRBD2 for D (5 bases). The CDR3 is 14 amino acids. V dropped 0 bases and J dropped 11 bases, with 15 bases sitting between them. The germline CDR1 and CDR2 sequences are SGHRS and YFSETQ. This chain's CDR3 is CASSLGERFVQQFF. The DNA of the CDR3 is TGCGCCAGCAGCTTGGGGGAGCGGTTTGTGCAGCAGTTCTTC.

The V gene is TRBV28, the J gene TRBJ2-5, with D unclear. This CDR3 comprises 13 residues. CDR1 is MDHEN, CDR2 SYDVKM, per germline. V lost 4 bases to trimming and J lost 7 bases, with 13 bases between them. CDR3 DNA: TGTGCCAGCAGTTCCCAACCCCGCGGGACCCAGTACTTC. Its protein is CASSSQPRGTQYF.

The V and J genes are TRBV20-1 and TRBJ1-3; no reliable D call. The CDR3 contains 11 residues. Per germline, CDR1 DFQATT and CDR2 SNEGSKA (reference sequence). Between the trimmed V and J ends, which lost 2 bases and 3 bases, there was a span of 2 bases. The CDR3 coding sequence is TGCAGTGCTAGACTTGGAAACACCATATATTTT. Protein sequence: CSARLGNTIYF.